These 28 T cell receptor beta chains were all obtained from the same sample, sequenced in a study of control samples from healthy donors and cancer patients. Profiling relied on immunoSEQ multiplex PCR, and the TCRdb table lists in-frame clones only, not all of them. The sample records 130,000 or so clones, 87% being singletons. What was sequenced was blood. Receptors were obtained from a man aged 30-40 years in good health.

The rearrangement uses TRBV9 and TRBJ1-2; 7 bases agree with TRBD1. V trimming: 4 bases; J trimming: 7 bases; junction bases outside the gene matches: 16. Germline lookup yields CDR1 SGDLS and CDR2 YYNGEE. The CDR3 sequence is 16 residues long. CDR3 sequence: CASSTYSRGAGGGYTF. CDR3 in DNA: TGTGCCAGCAGCACCTATTCTCGGGGCGCAGGGGGTGGCTACACCTTC.

The chain is built from TRBV6-1 and TRBJ1-2; D is unclear. This CDR3 is built from 14 residues. CDR1 is MNHNS, CDR2 SASEGT, per germline. V gave up 2 bases and J gave up 4 bases, with 11 bases separating them. Written as DNA, the CDR3 is TGTGCCAGCAGTGAATGGATCAGTCGCTATGGCTACACCTTC. Protein: CASSEWISRYGYTF.

The chain combines TRBV18 with TRBJ1-3; the match to TRBD1 covers 8 bases. V shed 2 bases, J shed 0 bases, and the junction held 6 bases outside the gene matches. The CDR3 has 17 residues. CDR1 KGHSH and CDR2 LQKENI come from the germline V gene. CDR3 DNA: TGTGCCAGCTCACCAAGGACAGGGTACTCCTCTGGAAACACCATATATTTT. It specifies CASSPRTGYSSGNTIYF.

The rearrangement joins TRBV7-3 to TRBJ1-1; TRBD1 agrees at 7 bases. CDR3 size: 14 residues. The trim removed 5 bases at V and 0 bases at J, leaving 3 bases unmatched. CDR1 is SGHTA, CDR2 FQGTGA, per germline. The CDR3 DNA reads as TGTGCCAGCAGCACAGGGGCGGTGAACACTGAAGCTTTCTTT. Residues: CASSTGAVNTEAFF.

The chain employs TRBV10-3 and TRBJ1-1, with D maybe TRBD1 (5 bases). This CDR3 has 17 residues. V lost 0 bases to trimming and J lost 1 base, with 15 bases between them. CDR1 is ENHRY, CDR2 SYGVKD, per germline. DNA for the CDR3: TGTGCCATCAGTGAGTCGGCCGGGGCCCGGCAGAACACTGAAGCTTTCTTT. Its translation is CAISESAGARQNTEAFF.

This chain uses TRBV6-5 with TRBJ1-1; maybe TRBD1 (5 bases). The V gene's germline CDR1 is MNHEY and CDR2 SVGAGI. The CDR3 covers 15 residues. The V end was cut by 2 bases, the J end by 4 bases, with 14 bases between. The CDR3: CASSYGYQGGTEAFF. The DNA for the CDR3 is TGTGCCAGCAGTTACGGCTATCAGGGTGGCACTGAAGCTTTCTTT.

The chain is built from TRBV20-1 and TRBJ1-5; 7 nucleotides line up with TRBD1. J lost 2 bases, V lost 3 bases, and 4 bases had no gene match. This CDR3 region has 14 residues. The germline V gene has CDR1 DFQATT and CDR2 SNEGSKA (reference sequence). This CDR3 reads CSASRQGGNQPQHF. The CDR3 region has the DNA TGCAGTGCTAGTCGACAGGGAGGCAATCAGCCCCAGCATTTT.

V and J are TRBV7-8 and TRBJ1-1; D is unresolved. The V end lost 5 bases, the J end lost 3 bases, and 19 bases lay between the germline ends. The CDR3 has 16 amino acids. Germline CDR1 reads SGHVS; CDR2 reads FQNEAQ. CDR3 residues: CASSQFTRTAHTEAFF. The CDR3, as DNA: TGTGCCAGCAGCCAATTCACCCGAACAGCTCACACTGAAGCTTTCTTT.

This clone was observed once. Here the CDR3 DNA reads TGCGCCAGCAGCCAAGGGACAGCGAGCAATCAGCCCCAGCATTTT. Translated, it gives CASSQGTASNQPQHF. This sequence joins TRBV4-1 and TRBJ1-5; weak D call: TRBD1 (6 bases). CDR1 MGHRA and CDR2 YSYEKL come from the germline V gene. Trimming shortened V by 1 base and J by 1 base, and 8 bases separated the two germline ends. The CDR3 consists of 15 residues.

The V and J genes are TRBV5-1 and TRBJ1-1, with 8 bases matching TRBD1. This CDR3 comprises 14 residues. Germline lookup yields CDR1 SGHRS and CDR2 YFSETQ. V dropped 3 bases and J dropped 4; count of bases not matched to a gene: 5. CDR3 bases: TGCGCCAGCAGCTCAGGACAGGGCCCCACTGAAGCTTTCTTT. It is translated as CASSSGQGPTEAFF. Looking up the rest from reference TRBV5-1 and TRBJ1-1 gives the full variable domain: KAGVTQTPRYLIKTRGQQVTLSCSPISGHRSVSWYQQTPGQGLQFLFEYFSETQRNKGNFPGRFSGRQFSNSRSEMNVSTLELGDSALYLCASSSGQGPTEAFFGQGTRLTVV.

At least ten counts were recorded for this clone. This chain connects TRBV7-2 to TRBJ2-7, with D perhaps matching TRBD1 (6 bases). V lost 3 bases and J 0 bases, leaving 9 bases between the germline ends. The germline gives CDR1 SGHTA, CDR2 FQGNSA. The CDR3 covers 14 residues. In DNA form, the CDR3 reads TGTGCCAGCAGCTTGGACAGCAGCTCCTACGAGCAGTACTTC. As protein: CASSLDSSSYEQYF.

The V call is TRBV7-3, the J call TRBJ1-1, with D hard to call. The germline V gene has CDR1 SGHTA and CDR2 FQGTGA. This CDR3 has 14 residues. Trimming removed 1 base from V and 5 bases from J, with 11 bases in between. The CDR3 DNA sequence: TGTGCCAGCAGCTTAAGCTTCTTGGCGACTGAAGCTTTCTTT. This codes for CASSLSFLATEAFF.

The chain is built from TRBV3-1 (or the pseudogene TRBV3-2) and TRBJ1-2, with no clear D. In germline, CDR1 is LGHDT, CDR2 YNNKEL (reference sequence). The CDR3 length is 12 residues. V was shortened by 1 base and J by 4 bases, with 4 bases between the two germline ends. The CDR3 loop is CASSQGIYGYTF. Here the CDR3 DNA reads TGTGCCAGCAGCCAAGGTATCTATGGCTACACCTTC.

This clone was recorded a few times. The V gene is TRBV6-5, the J gene TRBJ1-1; 7 positions agree with TRBD1. The germline CDR1 and CDR2 sequences are MNHEY and SVGAGI. V trimming: 0 bases; J trimming: 6 bases; junction bases outside the gene matches: 7. The CDR3 runs 15 residues. The DNA for the CDR3 is TGTGCCAGCAGTTACTCCGGGACAGTTATAGCTGAAGCTTTCTTT. Amino acid sequence: CASSYSGTVIAEAFF.

V and J are TRBV12-5 and TRBJ1-5, with D perhaps TRBD1 (6 bases). The ends were cut back, 7 bases at V and 7 bases at J, with 14 bases in the middle. Germline loops: CDR1 LGHNT, CDR2 FRNRAP. The CDR3 loop spans 13 amino acids. The CDR3 DNA reads TGTGCTAGTGATACGGGGGGCGGACAGCCCCAGCATTTT. Protein sequence: CASDTGGGQPQHF.

This clone is a singleton in its sample. This chain connects TRBV5-1 to TRBJ2-2, with D hard to call. Germline V gene lookup returns CDR1 SGHRS and CDR2 YFSETQ. Trimming left V 6 bases short and J 0 bases short, with 15 bases between. The CDR3 totals 16 residues. The CDR3 spells CASKKLATANTGELFF. For the CDR3, the DNA is TGCGCCAGCAAGAAGTTGGCCACTGCGAACACCGGGGAGCTGTTTTTT.

The chain is built from TRBV6-5 and TRBJ1-6, with D unclear. This CDR3 comprises 15 residues. CDR1 and CDR2 from the germline V gene are MNHEY and SVGAGI. V lost 2 bases, J lost 0 bases, and 5 bases lay in between. Here the CDR3 reads CASSYGSSYNSPLHF. In nucleotides, the CDR3 is TGTGCCAGCAGTTACGGTAGCTCCTATAATTCACCCCTCCACTTT.

This clone was counted only a few times. Likely a read error: the CDR3 ends without its conserved phenylalanine or tryptophan. The DNA is left out, because the CDR3 cannot be placed on it with certainty; the CDR3 is given as TCRdb lists it. The chain joins TRBV6-5 to TRBJ1-1. Ends included, the CDR3 has 11 residues. Looked up from germline, CDR1 is MNHEY and CDR2 is SVGAGI. The CDR3 sequence: CASSSRGGVYL.

This chain links TRBV2 with TRBJ1-1, with 7 bases matching TRBD1. V shed 11 bases and J 4 bases; nucleotides not matched to a gene: 7. CDR1 SNHLY and CDR2 FYNNEI come from the germline V gene. The CDR3 extends over 12 amino acids. In nucleotides, the CDR3 is TGTGCCGGACAGGCCTCGCGCACTGAAGCTTTCTTT. Its protein is CAGQASRTEAFF.

The V and J genes are TRBV2 and TRBJ2-7; unclear D gene. This CDR3 spans 11 amino acids. CDR1 is SNHLY and CDR2 is FYNNEI in the germline V gene. V shed 6 bases and J shed 2 bases, with 5 bases lying between them. CDR3 bases: TGTGCCAGCAGGGCAACCTACGAGCAGTACTTC. Residues: CASRATYEQYF.

The chain uses TRBV4-1 and TRBJ1-2; TRBD1 matches 7 bases. Trimming took 2 bases from V and 2 from J; bases not matched to a gene: 5. This CDR3 has 15 residues. CDR1 and CDR2 from the germline V gene are MGHRA and YSYEKL. The CDR3: CASSQPMTGNYGYTF. The CDR3 bases are TGCGCCAGCAGCCAACCAATGACAGGGAACTATGGCTACACCTTC.

This rearrangement joins TRBV25-1 to TRBJ2-2; D unclear. The V gene lost 4 bases and the J gene lost 0 bases, with 9 bases spanning the gap. Germline V gives CDR1 MGHDK, CDR2 SYGVNS. CDR3 size: 15 residues. As DNA, the CDR3 is TGTGCCAGCAGTGGGACCACCGCGAACACCGGGGAGCTGTTTTTT. Its translation: CASSGTTANTGELFF.

This sequence joins TRBV6-6 and TRBJ2-7, with 9 bases identical to TRBD1. Looked up from germline, CDR1 is MNHNY and CDR2 is SVGAGI (reference sequence). This CDR3 has 15 amino acids. Trimming removed 2 bases from V and 5 bases from J; junction bases left unmatched: 7. DNA of the CDR3: TGTGCCAGCAGTTACAGTAGGACAGGGGCGAACGAGCAGTACGTC. Protein sequence: CASSYSRTGANEQYV.

This clone occurred once. The conserved closing phenylalanine or tryptophan is absent in this CDR3, likely reflecting a read error. The rearrangement joins TRBV5-5 to TRBJ1-2, with D unclear. The CDR3 contains 16 residues. CDR1 and CDR2 from the germline V gene are SGHKS and YYEKEE (reference sequence). V lost 0 bases and J 0 bases, leaving 12 bases between the germline ends. This CDR3 is CASSLGPAEANYGYTL. The CDR3 DNA is TGTGCCAGCAGCTTGGGGCCCGCAGAAGCTAACTATGGCTACACCCTC.

The gene calls are TRBV4-2 and TRBJ2-4; the D is unclear. Trimming removed 5 bases from V and 5 bases from J, with 4 bases in between. From germline, CDR1 is LGHNA and CDR2 YNFKEQ. This CDR3 has 11 residues. The CDR3 loop reads CASSGENIQYF. CDR3 in DNA: TGTGCCAGCAGCGGTGAAAACATTCAGTACTTC.

The chain employs TRBV18 and TRBJ2-5; no clear D gene. CDR1 KGHSH and CDR2 LQKENI come from the germline V gene. The CDR3 consists of 11 residues. Trimming pared 3 bases from V and 5 bases from J, leaving 4 bases between. CDR3 nucleotide sequence: TGTGCCAGCTCACCTGAGGAGACCCAGTACTTC. Translated: CASSPEETQYF.

This clone has a single count. This chain links TRBV6-5 with TRBJ1-3; D unresolved. The CDR3 runs to 14 residues. From germline, CDR1 is MNHEY and CDR2 SVGAGI. The V and J ends lost 7 bases and 0 bases respectively, with 10 bases between them. As DNA, the CDR3 is TGTGCCAGCATGAAGACCCTCTCTGGAAACACCATATATTTT. It encodes CASMKTLSGNTIYF.

The chain has TRBV28 and TRBJ2-5; D possibly corresponds to TRBD2 (6 bases). CDR1 is MDHEN and CDR2 is SYDVKM in the germline V gene. V was shortened by 7 bases and J by 5 bases, with 20 bases between the two germline ends. The CDR3 has 15 residues. The CDR3 DNA reads as TGTGCCAGCACCCCAGGCGGGGTCGGGTATGAGACCCAGTACTTC. Protein sequence: CASTPGGVGYETQYF.